This T cell receptor beta chain was observed in a study of T cell repertoires in cytomegalovirus infection. For the study at large: Recently described HLA-C-restricted plus well-studied HLA-B-restricted CMV epitopes were used. Based on public TCR beta signatures, there were indications of CMV infection and of a matching HLA type.

To note about this clonotype: Its target is unknown.

TCRdb re-called the reads through MiXCR, storing one row per CDR3 protein. The sample has about 570,000 distinct CDR3 sequences, 40% seen once. The CDR3 spans 14 residues. V dropped 10 bases and J dropped 7 bases, with 17 bases sitting between them. Findings and caveats of the study: In two of eight donors, the top clonotype was HLA-C-restricted CMV-specific.

The sample here was cultured PBMCs, taken from culture after CMV antigen stimulation. The TCR sequence derives from a human donor in good health (CMV status not recorded). Some clones in this sample may be carry-over from other donors' samples. The chain combines TRBV12-3 or TRBV12-4 with TRBJ1-6; D call uncertain. The CDR3 spells CATAALRQNSPLHF. The CDR3 region has the DNA TGTGCCACCGCGGCCTTGAGGCAGAATTCACCCCTCCACTTT.